Listed here are 25 T cell receptor beta chains from one sample, sequenced in a study of T cell responses to AZD1222 COVID-19 vaccine. Some clones are missing from TCRdb's copy, which holds only in-frame ones; the method was immunoSEQ multiplex PCR. The table lists 70,000 to 95,000 clones, over 85% of them singletons. Source: peripheral blood, taken on day 0 of MenACWY control vaccination. The origin of the receptors is an adult in good health.

The chain recombines TRBV29-1 with TRBJ2-7; 9 positions agree with TRBD1. The CDR3 consists of 13 residues. Losses at the gene ends were 4 bases for V and 2 bases for J; bases not matched to a gene: 3. Germline V lookup: CDR1 SQVTM, CDR2 ANQGSEA. This CDR3 reads CSVGGTGPYEQYF. The DNA for the CDR3 is TGCAGCGTTGGCGGGACAGGGCCCTACGAGCAGTACTTC.

CDR3 protein: CASSDGSSYNSPLHF. CDR3 sequence (DNA): TGTGCCAGTAGTGATGGAAGCTCCTATAATTCACCCCTCCACTTT. V gene TRBV19 combines with J gene TRBJ1-6, with D uncertain. Germline lookup yields CDR1 LNHDA and CDR2 SQIVND (reference sequence). This CDR3 has 15 amino acids. The V gene lost 5 bases and the J gene lost 0 bases, with 8 bases spanning the gap.

About this clone itself: Other DNA sequences in the same sample also yield this CDR3. The chain joins TRBV4-1 to TRBJ2-2, with D unclear. Germline assignment: CDR1 MGHRA and CDR2 YSYEKL. The CDR3 has 15 amino acids. The V end was cut by 1 base, the J end by 4 bases, with 10 bases between. CDR3 sequence: CASSQVKGATGELFF. The CDR3 nucleotides are TGCGCCAGCAGCCAAGTCAAGGGTGCCACCGGGGAGCTGTTTTTT.

The chain combines TRBV7-3 with TRBJ2-1; unclear D gene. Germline-derived CDR1 and CDR2 are SGHTA and FQGTGA. This CDR3 region has 13 residues. The germline V and J ends were trimmed by 1 base and 4 bases, with 5 bases remaining between them. This chain's CDR3 is CASSLNAYNEQFF. Written as DNA, the CDR3 is TGTGCCAGCAGCTTAAACGCATACAATGAGCAGTTCTTC.

The chain recombines TRBV7-8 with TRBJ1-1; no clear D gene. Trimming took off 2 bases at V and 1 base at J, with 8 bases between the two ends. The CDR3 covers 14 residues. The germline V gene has CDR1 SGHVS and CDR2 FQNEAQ. The CDR3 region is CASSLQRGNTEAFF. CDR3 sequence (DNA): TGTGCCAGCAGCTTACAGCGGGGGAACACTGAAGCTTTCTTT. The complete variable domain, with remaining parts taken from reference TRBV7-8 and TRBJ1-1, reads GAGVSQSPRYKVAKRGQDVALRCDPISGHVSLFWYQQALGQGPEFLTYFQNEAQLDKSGLPSDRFFAERPEGSVSTLKIQRTQQEDSAVYLCASSLQRGNTEAFFGQGTRLTVV.

The chain couples TRBV10-3 to TRBJ1-4; D is possibly TRBD1 (6 bases). Germline assignment: CDR1 ENHRY and CDR2 SYGVKD. V was trimmed by 7 bases and J by 6 bases, leaving 9 bases between them. The CDR3 totals 12 residues. CDR3 region: CAIKGQHEKLFF. The CDR3 DNA is TGTGCCATCAAAGGACAGCATGAAAAACTGTTTTTT.

This chain links TRBV7-2 with TRBJ1-3; TRBD1 might be the D (6 bases). CDR3 length: 16 residues. Germline V gene sequence: CDR1 SGHTA, CDR2 FQGNSA. V was clipped by 6 bases and J by 0 bases, with 15 bases between them. The CDR3 reads CASRSGKDSSGNTIYF. As DNA, the CDR3 is TGTGCCAGCAGGTCAGGGAAGGACAGCTCTGGAAACACCATATATTTT.

The chain joins TRBV6-5 to TRBJ2-7; D is uncertain. CDR1 and CDR2 (germline): MNHEY, SVGAGI. The ends were cut back, 5 bases at V and 2 bases at J, with 13 bases in the middle. CDR3 length equals 14 residues. CDR3 loop: CASSPDRRTYEQYF. Here the CDR3 DNA reads TGTGCCAGCAGTCCGGACCGACGGACCTACGAGCAGTACTTC.

Worth noting for this clone: This sample includes further DNA sequences coding for the same CDR3. V and J are TRBV6-5 and TRBJ2-2, with D uncertain. With 2 bases removed from V and 4 bases from J, the gap between germline ends came to 2 bases. The CDR3 is 12 residues long. From germline, CDR1 is MNHEY and CDR2 SVGAGI. The DNA of the CDR3 is TGTGCCAGCAGTTACGGCACCGGGGAGCTGTTTTTT. The encoded protein is CASSYGTGELFF.

The V gene is TRBV3-1 (or the pseudogene TRBV3-2), the J gene TRBJ1-1; tentative D call: TRBD1 (5 bases). CDR3 length: 14 residues. Trimming stripped 2 bases from V and 6 bases from J, with 13 bases between. In germline, CDR1 is LGHDT, CDR2 YNNKEL (reference sequence). The CDR3 protein is CASSQLRGGAEAFF. The CDR3 coding sequence is TGTGCCAGCAGCCAATTGAGGGGAGGCGCTGAAGCTTTCTTT.

This clone has just one count. The rearrangement joins TRBV15 to TRBJ1-6; D remains ambiguous. The CDR3 has 17 amino acids. From germline, CDR1 is LNHNV and CDR2 YYDKDF (reference sequence). V lost 4 bases, J lost 0 bases, and 13 bases lay in between. The CDR3 DNA follows: TGTGCCACCAGCATCCGGGGTTCCAGCTCCTATAATTCACCCCTCCACTTT. This gives the protein CATSIRGSSSYNSPLHF.

The V gene is TRBV4-1, the J gene TRBJ2-5, with TRBD2 as a possible D gene (6 bases). V shed 4 bases and J shed 5 bases, with 20 bases lying between them. Per germline, CDR1 MGHRA and CDR2 YSYEKL. This CDR3 has 16 amino acids. CDR3 region: CASSPSSSGVYETQYF. Here the CDR3 DNA reads TGCGCCAGCAGCCCATCCTCTTCGGGGGTTTATGAGACCCAGTACTTC.

The CDR3 loop reads CAAGTENSPLHF. CDR3 nucleotide sequence: TGTGCCGCAGGGACGGAAAATTCACCCCTCCACTTT. The J gene is TRBJ1-6, the V gene TRBV3-1 (or the pseudogene TRBV3-2); possibly TRBD1 for D (5 bases). CDR1 LGHDT and CDR2 YNNKEL come from the germline V gene (reference sequence). The ends were cut back, 11 bases at V and 7 bases at J, with 12 bases in the middle. The CDR3 runs 12 residues.

The genes are TRBV3-1 (or the pseudogene TRBV3-2) and TRBJ2-5, with D maybe TRBD1 (6 bases). The germline gives CDR1 LGHDT, CDR2 YNNKEL (reference sequence). The CDR3 loop spans 14 amino acids. The V and J ends lost 4 bases and 5 bases respectively, with 14 bases between them. CDR3 in DNA: TGTGCCAGCAGCCGGCAGGGGACCCGGGAGACCCAGTACTTC. Translating gives CASSRQGTRETQYF.

This rearrangement joins TRBV7-9 to TRBJ1-6, with TRBD1 matching over 7 bases. V gave up 8 bases and J gave up 4 bases; unmatched junction bases: 11. Germline assignment: CDR1 SEHNR and CDR2 FQNEAQ (reference sequence). The length of the CDR3 is 16 residues. The chain's CDR3 is CASGETGTAYNSPLHF. The DNA for the CDR3 is TGTGCCAGCGGAGAGACCGGGACAGCTTATAATTCACCCCTCCACTTT. The whole variable domain, filled in from reference TRBV7-9 and TRBJ1-6, reads DTGVSQNPRHKITKRGQNVTFRCDPISEHNRLYWYRQTLGQGPEFLTYFQNEAQLEKSRLLSDRFSAERPKGSFSTLEIQRTEQGDSAMYLCASGETGTAYNSPLHFGNGTRLTVT.

The J gene is TRBJ2-7, the V gene TRBV2, with a weak D call TRBD1 (6 bases). Germline values: CDR1 SNHLY, CDR2 FYNNEI. The CDR3 extends over 14 amino acids. The ends were cut back, 4 bases at V and 0 bases at J, with 10 bases in the middle. The CDR3 coding sequence is TGTGCCAGCAGTGGGGGGCAGTCCTCCTACGAGCAGTACTTC. Protein product: CASSGGQSSYEQYF.

The rearrangement uses TRBV7-2 and TRBJ2-7; D is ambiguous. The V end lost 1 base, the J end lost 7 bases, and 8 bases lay between the germline ends. Germline V gives CDR1 SGHTA, CDR2 FQGNSA. The CDR3 totals 12 residues. This chain's CDR3 is CASSLEVGEQYF. The DNA of the CDR3 is TGTGCCAGCAGCTTAGAGGTGGGAGAGCAGTACTTC.

CDR3 region: CASQWGNTEAFF. The CDR3 DNA sequence: TGTGCCAGCCAATGGGGGAACACTGAAGCTTTCTTT. This rearrangement joins TRBV6-6 to TRBJ1-1, with D uncertain. The CDR3 spans 12 residues. V was trimmed by 8 bases and J by 1 base, leaving 8 bases between them. Germline CDR1 reads MNHNY; CDR2 reads SVGAGI (reference sequence).

The rearrangement joins TRBV7-9 to TRBJ1-6; D is uncertain. Germline V gene data show CDR1 as SEHNR and CDR2 as FQNEAQ (reference sequence). With 9 bases removed from V and 8 bases from J, the gap between germline ends came to 14 bases. The CDR3 consists of 13 residues. In nucleotides, the CDR3 is TGTGCCAGTCGGAAAGGTACGGATTCACCCCTCCACTTT. Residues: CASRKGTDSPLHF. The entire variable domain, with the rest obtained from reference TRBV7-9 and TRBJ1-6, is as follows: DTGVSQNPRHKITKRGQNVTFRCDPISEHNRLYWYRQTLGQGPEFLTYFQNEAQLEKSRLLSDRFSAERPKGSFSTLEIQRTEQGDSAMYLCASRKGTDSPLHFGNGTRLTVT.

The chain couples TRBV19 to TRBJ1-4; D call uncertain. The CDR3 is made up of 13 amino acids. V dropped 7 bases and J dropped 1 base, with 7 bases sitting between them. Germline V gene lookup returns CDR1 LNHDA and CDR2 SQIVND (reference sequence). CDR3 protein: CASTYGTNEKLFF. The CDR3 DNA is TGTGCCAGTACCTACGGAACTAATGAAAAACTGTTTTTT.

The chain carries TRBV14 and TRBJ2-1; 9 nucleotides line up with TRBD2. This CDR3 region has 16 residues. Looked up from germline, CDR1 is SGHDN and CDR2 is FVKESK. V lost 1 base and J lost 9; bases outside the gene matches: 10. This CDR3 reads CASSQVSLAGTVEQFF. The CDR3 DNA follows: TGTGCCAGCAGCCAAGTAAGCCTAGCGGGGACGGTTGAGCAGTTCTTC.

This clone appeared a single time. This chain uses TRBV2 with TRBJ2-7; a weak D match, TRBD2 (5 bases). Germline V gene sequence: CDR1 SNHLY, CDR2 FYNNEI. Trimming took 10 bases from V and 4 from J, leaving 11 bases between them. The CDR3 length is 11 residues. CDR3 DNA: TGTGCCATCGGACTTGAATACGAGCAGTACTTC. This codes for CAIGLEYEQYF. The whole variable domain, remainder taken from reference TRBV2 and TRBJ2-7, is EPEVTQTPSHQVTQMGQEVILRCVPISNHLYFYWYRQILGQKVEFLVSFYNNEISEKSEIFDDQFSVERPDGSNFTLKIRSTKLEDSAMYFCAIGLEYEQYFGPGTRLTVT.

The gene calls are TRBV27 and TRBJ2-1, with D tentatively TRBD1 (6 bases). Trimming stripped 5 bases from V and 4 bases from J, with 12 bases between. CDR1 is MNHEY and CDR2 is SMNVEV in the germline V gene (reference sequence). The CDR3 runs 14 residues. In DNA, the CDR3 is TGTGCCAGCAGTCCACTTACAGGGTACAATGAGCAGTTCTTC. It is translated as CASSPLTGYNEQFF.

V usage is TRBV5-1 and J usage is TRBJ1-4; TRBD1 agrees at 8 bases. Germline lookup yields CDR1 SGHRS and CDR2 YFSETQ. CDR3 size: 15 residues. V was pared by 0 bases and J by 8 bases, with 6 bases of the junction left unmatched. CDR3 sequence: CASSLAQGAREKLFF. DNA for the CDR3: TGCGCCAGCAGCTTGGCCCAGGGGGCGAGGGAAAAACTGTTTTTT.

The chain is built from TRBV6-5 and TRBJ1-2; D gene ambiguous. Between the trimmed V and J ends, which lost 0 bases and 6 bases, there was a span of 8 bases. CDR1 and CDR2 (germline): MNHEY, SVGAGI. CDR3 size: 13 residues. The CDR3 sequence is CASSYSPGDGYTF. DNA for the CDR3: TGTGCCAGCAGTTACTCACCCGGAGATGGCTACACCTTC.